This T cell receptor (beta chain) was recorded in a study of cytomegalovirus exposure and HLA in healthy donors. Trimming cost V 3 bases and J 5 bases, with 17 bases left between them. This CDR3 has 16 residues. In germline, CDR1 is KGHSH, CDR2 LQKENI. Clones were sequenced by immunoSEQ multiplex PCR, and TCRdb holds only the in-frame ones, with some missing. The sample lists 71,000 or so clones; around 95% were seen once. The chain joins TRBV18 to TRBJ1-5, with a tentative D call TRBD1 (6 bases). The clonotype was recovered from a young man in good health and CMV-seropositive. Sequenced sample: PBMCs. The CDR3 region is CASSPFDRLGHQPQHF. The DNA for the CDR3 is TGTGCCAGCTCACCCTTCGACAGGCTGGGGCATCAGCCCCAGCATTTT. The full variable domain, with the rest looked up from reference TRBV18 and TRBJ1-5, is NAGVMQNPRHLVRRRGQEARLRCSPMKGHSHVYWYRQLPEEGLKFMVYLQKENIIDESGMPKERFSAEFPKEGPSILRIQQVVRGDSAAYFCASSPFDRLGHQPQHFGDGTRLSIL.